This T cell receptor beta chain was profiled in a study of control samples from healthy donors and cancer patients. The germline gives CDR1 SGHDN, CDR2 FVKESK. The CDR3 totals 11 residues. The V gene lost 0 bases and the J gene lost 7 bases, with 1 base spanning the gap. Clones were read by immunoSEQ multiplex PCR, and TCRdb kept only the in-frame ones, dropping some. The sample lists 150,000 to 200,000 clones, 90% to 95% occurring once. This clonotype was obtained from a man younger than 45 in good health. The sample consisted of blood. The rearrangement links TRBV14 to TRBJ2-1; D is unclear. The CDR3 DNA is TGTGCCAGCAGCCAAGAGAATGAGCAGTTCTTC. It yields the protein CASSQENEQFF. The full variable domain, in which reference TRBV14 and TRBJ2-1 provide the parts outside the CDR3, is EAGVTQFPSHSVIEKGQTVTLRCDPISGHDNLYWYRRVMGKEIKFLLHFVKESKQDESGMPNNRFLAERTGGTYSTLKVQPAELEDSGVYFCASSQENEQFFGPGTRLTVL.